This paragraph reports one T cell receptor (beta chain). This record belongs to a study of CD8 T cells in Susac syndrome. Per the germline V gene, CDR1 is SGHTA and CDR2 is FQGNSA. Losses at the gene ends were 1 base for V and 2 bases for J; bases not matched to a gene: 5. The CDR3 consists of 16 residues. The RNA, about 0.45 to 1 ug, was put through reverse transcription using random hexamers. Across 54 Vbeta and 13 Jbeta, immunoSEQ multiplex PCR amplified TCR beta CDR3. Using its own MiXCR run on the immunoSEQ multiplex PCR reads, TCRdb lists one record per CDR3 protein. The table records more than 250,000 distinct CDR3 sequences, approximately 90% of them present only once. Control patients had untreated stable or active relapsing-remitting multiple sclerosis by revised McDonald criteria.

The sample consisted of CD4+ T cells from PBMCs. The TCR comes from a human donor with multiple sclerosis. V gene TRBV7-2 combines with J gene TRBJ1-3; 7 bases match TRBD1. The CDR3 DNA sequence: TGTGCCAGCAGCTTAGGGGCAGGGGGTACTGGAAACACCATATATTTT. Protein product: CASSLGAGGTGNTIYF.